Listed here are 20 T cell receptor beta chains from one sample, sequenced in a study of T cell responses to AZD1222 COVID-19 vaccine. The assay was immunoSEQ multiplex PCR, and TCRdb's table has in-frame clones only and misses some. The sample shows about 130,000 clones, about nine tenths of them seen only once. The sequencing here drew on peripheral blood, taken on day 0 of AZD1222 vaccination. The receptors come from an adult in good health.

The chain employs TRBV30 and TRBJ1-1; 7 nucleotides agree with TRBD1. The length of the CDR3 is 16 residues. Per the germline V gene, CDR1 is GTSNPN and CDR2 is SVGIG (reference sequence). V shed 1 base, J shed 1 base, and the junction held 9 bases outside the gene matches. The CDR3 DNA reads as TGTGCCTGGAGTGCGTTGGGGACAGCGCAGAACACTGAAGCTTTCTTT. Translating gives CAWSALGTAQNTEAFF.

This clone has a single count. The genes are TRBV7-9 and TRBJ1-1; D is unclear. Looked up from germline, CDR1 is SEHNR and CDR2 is FQNEAQ (reference sequence). Trimming removed 5 bases from V and 6 bases from J, with 16 bases in between. The CDR3 has 14 residues. The CDR3 DNA follows: TGTGCCAGCAGCGAGGACGGGGAGGGTCCTGAAGCTTTCTTT. This encodes CASSEDGEGPEAFF.

The sample holds a few counts of this clone. The V call is TRBV2, the J call TRBJ1-3; D unresolved. Trimming took 4 bases from V and 4 from J, leaving 8 bases between them. Looked up from germline, CDR1 is SNHLY and CDR2 is FYNNEI. CDR3 size: 13 residues. The CDR3 nucleotides read TGTGCCAGCAGTGGAATAATAGGAAACACCATATATTTT. It translates to CASSGIIGNTIYF.

This clone was observed a few times. This chain joins TRBV19 and TRBJ1-5; no firm D call. In germline, CDR1 is LNHDA, CDR2 SQIVND (reference sequence). The CDR3 loop spans 12 amino acids. Trimming shortened V by 6 bases and J by 4 bases, and 7 bases separated the two germline ends. This CDR3 reads CASRNGNQPQHF. CDR3 nucleotides: TGTGCCAGTAGGAACGGTAATCAGCCCCAGCATTTT.

V usage is TRBV5-4 and J usage is TRBJ2-2, with 9 bases lining up with TRBD1. This CDR3 contains 13 residues. V gave up 9 bases and J gave up 1 base; unmatched junction bases: 1. Looked up from germline, CDR1 is SGHNT and CDR2 is YYREEE (reference sequence). DNA of the CDR3: TGTGCCACGGACAGGGGGAACACCGGGGAGCTGTTTTTT. Protein: CATDRGNTGELFF.

The chain combines TRBV28 with TRBJ2-7, with D unclear. The germline V gene has CDR1 MDHEN and CDR2 SYDVKM. The ends were cut back, 5 bases at V and 0 bases at J, with 5 bases in the middle. The CDR3 has 12 residues. CDR3 sequence reads: CASSTDSYEQYF. Written as DNA, the CDR3 is TGTGCCAGCAGTACCGACTCCTACGAGCAGTACTTC. The entire variable domain, with the rest obtained from reference TRBV28 and TRBJ2-7, is as follows: DVKVTQSSRYLVKRTGEKVFLECVQDMDHENMFWYRQDPGLGLRLIYFSYDVKMKEKGDIPEGYSVSREKKERFSLILESASTNQTSMYLCASSTDSYEQYFGPGTRLTVT.

The chain couples TRBV5-1 to TRBJ2-5; 12 bases agree with TRBD2. The V gene's germline CDR1 is SGHRS and CDR2 YFSETQ. CDR3 length equals 16 residues. J was trimmed by 4 bases and V by 4 bases; bases with no gene match: 8. The CDR3 DNA reads as TGCGCCAGCAGCAAGACTAGCGGGGGAGTACGAGAGACCCAGTACTTC. It codes for CASSKTSGGVRETQYF.

This CDR3 is CASSQAGGSYNEQFF. CDR3 in DNA: TGTGCCAGCAGCCAAGCGGGGGGCTCCTACAATGAGCAGTTCTTC. This chain joins TRBV7-3 and TRBJ2-1, with TRBD2 matching 9 bases. The J segment lost 0 bases and the V segment lost 5 bases, leaving 2 bases of the junction unmatched. Germline V CDR1 and CDR2: SGHTA, FQGTGA. This CDR3 has 15 amino acids. The variable domain in full, completed from reference TRBV7-3 and TRBJ2-1, reads GAGVSQTPSNKVTEKGKYVELRCDPISGHTALYWYRQSLGQGPEFLIYFQGTGAADDSGLPNDRFFAVRPEGSVSTLKIQRTERGDSAVYLCASSQAGGSYNEQFFGPGTRLTVL.

The CDR3 is CASSQFTDTQYF. In DNA form, the CDR3 reads TGTGCCAGCAGCCAATTTACAGATACGCAGTATTTT. V and J are TRBV16 and TRBJ2-3; D is unresolved. Trimming removed 1 base at V and 3 bases at J, with 2 bases between. From germline, CDR1 is KGHSY and CDR2 FQNENV. This CDR3 is 12 amino acids long.

This rearrangement joins TRBV11-2 to TRBJ1-6, with D hard to call. Germline values: CDR1 SGHAT, CDR2 FQNNGV. Trimming removed 1 base at V and 9 bases at J, with 7 bases between. The CDR3 totals 13 residues. The CDR3 DNA sequence: TGTGCCAGCAGCTTAGCGGCTCTTTCACCCCTCCACTTT. Its protein is CASSLAALSPLHF.

This clone was detected a few times. The chain links TRBV6-5 to TRBJ1-4, with 8 positions matching TRBD1. The junction had 5 bases not matched to a gene; V was cut back by 6 bases and J by 5 bases. Looked up from germline, CDR1 is MNHEY and CDR2 is SVGAGI. The CDR3 is 14 amino acids. The CDR3 sequence: CASSADRGNEKLFF. DNA for the CDR3: TGTGCCAGCAGCGCAGACAGGGGAAATGAAAAACTGTTTTTT.

V usage is TRBV9 and J usage is TRBJ2-7; 9 bases align to TRBD1. The CDR3 has 15 amino acids. Germline values: CDR1 SGDLS, CDR2 YYNGEE. Unmatched junction bases numbered 6, after V lost 0 bases and J lost 5 bases. CDR3 sequence: CASSVGGGQGNEQYF. CDR3 DNA sequence: TGTGCCAGCAGCGTAGGAGGGGGACAGGGTAACGAGCAGTACTTC.

V is TRBV4-3 and J is TRBJ1-6; 9 bases agree with TRBD1. The CDR3 consists of 17 residues. CDR1 and CDR2 from the germline V gene are LGHNA and YSLEER. J lost 8 bases, V lost 0 bases, and 8 bases had no gene match. CDR3 loop: CASSQDWDRVWYSPLHF. In DNA form, the CDR3 reads TGCGCCAGCAGCCAAGATTGGGACAGGGTCTGGTATTCACCCCTCCACTTT.

The chain carries TRBV18 and TRBJ1-2, with no clear D. Trimming pared 2 bases from V and 2 bases from J, leaving 9 bases between. The germline V gene has CDR1 KGHSH and CDR2 LQKENI. The CDR3 is 14 amino acids. In DNA, the CDR3 is TGTGCCAGCTCACCAGCTCAGGCGAACTATGGCTACACCTTC. It yields the protein CASSPAQANYGYTF.

This rearrangement joins TRBV7-2 to TRBJ2-3; 8 bases align to TRBD2. Germline V gives CDR1 SGHTA, CDR2 FQGNSA. CDR3 length: 18 residues. With 6 bases clipped from V and 0 bases from J, the junction kept 14 bases outside the gene matches. The CDR3: CASSWRGLRGGSTDTQYF. The CDR3 DNA follows: TGTGCCAGCAGTTGGCGCGGCTTACGCGGGGGGAGCACAGATACGCAGTATTTT.

J is TRBJ1-3 and V is TRBV5-1; possible D gene TRBD1, 5 bases. CDR1 and CDR2 from the germline V gene are SGHRS and YFSETQ. Trimming stripped 0 bases from V and 4 bases from J, with 11 bases between. This CDR3 has 15 residues. The CDR3 protein is CASSLGGTSGNTIYF. As DNA, the CDR3 is TGCGCCAGCAGCTTGGGCGGGACGAGCGGAAACACCATATATTTT.

The chain couples TRBV29-1 to TRBJ2-7; 9 bases agree with TRBD1. The V gene end was trimmed by 7 bases and the J gene end by 3 bases; junction bases not matched to a gene: 4. This CDR3 spans 12 amino acids. The germline V gene encodes CDR1 SQVTM and CDR2 ANQGSEA. This CDR3 is CSGSTGGYEQYF. CDR3 in DNA: TGCAGCGGATCGACAGGGGGCTACGAGCAGTACTTC.

The rearrangement uses TRBV24-1 and TRBJ1-1, with D tentatively TRBD1 (6 bases). This CDR3 spans 15 amino acids. Germline lookup yields CDR1 KGHDR and CDR2 SFDVKD. V was clipped by 3 bases and J by 5 bases, with 15 bases between them. The CDR3 DNA reads TGTGCCACCAGTGATCCGGCAGGGGATGGGACTGAAGCTTTCTTT. Its protein is CATSDPAGDGTEAFF.

The chain is built from TRBV25-1 and TRBJ1-6, with TRBD1 matching 8 bases. The V gene's germline CDR1 is MGHDK and CDR2 SYGVNS. V dropped 5 bases and J dropped 2; count of bases not matched to a gene: 2. This CDR3 contains 15 residues. CDR3 in amino acids: CASSLTGAYNSPLHF. The CDR3 nucleotides read TGTGCCAGCAGTTTGACAGGGGCCTATAATTCACCCCTCCACTTT.

This chain joins TRBV7-9 and TRBJ2-1; D not certain. CDR1 is SEHNR, CDR2 FQNEAQ, per germline (reference sequence). With 3 bases removed from V and 0 bases from J, the gap between germline ends came to 9 bases. The CDR3 covers 15 residues. CDR3 sequence: CASSFLQTSYNEQFF. The CDR3 DNA is TGTGCCAGCAGCTTCTTGCAGACCTCCTACAATGAGCAGTTCTTC. Variable domain in full (rest from reference TRBV7-9 and TRBJ2-1): DTGVSQNPRHKITKRGQNVTFRCDPISEHNRLYWYRQTLGQGPEFLTYFQNEAQLEKSRLLSDRFSAERPKGSFSTLEIQRTEQGDSAMYLCASSFLQTSYNEQFFGPGTRLTVL.